A single sample gave rise to the 18 T cell receptor beta chains below, sequenced in a study of cytomegalovirus exposure and HLA in healthy donors. Clones were read by immunoSEQ multiplex PCR, and TCRdb kept only the in-frame ones, dropping some. The repertoire holds more than 95,000 clones, with around 94% as singletons. The sample was PBMCs. Receptors originate from a woman aged 18-35 years in good health and CMV-seronegative.

The chain combines TRBV7-6 with TRBJ2-7, with 10 nucleotides matching TRBD1. The trim removed 6 bases at V and 4 bases at J, leaving 6 bases unmatched. Germline V gives CDR1 SGHVS, CDR2 FNYEAQ. The CDR3 runs to 14 residues. The CDR3 protein is CASSNWDRGYEQYF. In DNA, the CDR3 is TGTGCCAGCAGTAATTGGGACAGGGGTTACGAGCAGTACTTC.

The chain recombines TRBV15 with TRBJ2-1, with 10 nucleotides matching TRBD2. The CDR3 consists of 15 residues. The germline CDR1 and CDR2 sequences are LNHNV and YYDKDF (reference sequence). V trimming: 4 bases; J trimming: 6 bases; junction bases outside the gene matches: 6. This CDR3 is CATSTLAGVSNEQFF. CDR3 in DNA: TGTGCCACCAGCACCCTAGCGGGGGTCTCCAATGAGCAGTTCTTC.

The rearrangement joins TRBV28 to TRBJ2-2; D remains unclear. The ends were cut back, 1 base at V and 4 bases at J, with 7 bases in the middle. The CDR3 loop spans 14 amino acids. CDR1 and CDR2 (germline): MDHEN, SYDVKM. The CDR3 sequence is CASSLSSTTGELFF. The CDR3 coding sequence is TGTGCCAGCAGTTTATCCTCTACCACCGGGGAGCTGTTTTTT. Together with reference TRBV28 and TRBJ2-2, the CDR3 gives the full variable domain: DVKVTQSSRYLVKRTGEKVFLECVQDMDHENMFWYRQDPGLGLRLIYFSYDVKMKEKGDIPEGYSVSREKKERFSLILESASTNQTSMYLCASSLSSTTGELFFGEGSRLTVL.

The chain is built from TRBV9 and TRBJ2-3; the D gene is possibly TRBD2 (7 bases). V lost 1 base and J 4 bases, leaving 13 bases between the germline ends. CDR3 length: 15 amino acids. Germline CDR1 and CDR2: SGDLS and YYNGEE. The CDR3 here is CASSVRGEGADTQYF. In DNA form, the CDR3 reads TGTGCCAGCAGCGTAAGAGGGGAGGGGGCAGATACGCAGTATTTT.

CDR3 loop: CASSQDRGAPSYEQYF. The CDR3 DNA is TGTGCCAGCAGCCAAGATCGCGGGGCCCCCTCCTACGAGCAGTACTTC. The chain links TRBV4-2 to TRBJ2-7; possibly TRBD2 for D (6 bases). The V end was cut by 0 bases, the J end by 0 bases, with 12 bases between. This CDR3 is built from 16 residues. CDR1 and CDR2 (germline): LGHNA, YNFKEQ.

This clone was observed a handful of times. J is TRBJ1-6 and V is TRBV5-1, with 8 bases lining up with TRBD1. The CDR3 length is 14 residues. V shed 5 bases and J 10 bases; nucleotides not matched to a gene: 8. CDR1 is SGHRS, CDR2 YFSETQ, per germline. This chain's CDR3 is CASSQGQGGSPLHF. The CDR3 DNA sequence: TGCGCCAGCAGTCAAGGACAGGGCGGCTCACCCCTCCACTTT. Based on the CDR3 plus reference TRBV5-1 and TRBJ1-6, the full variable domain is KAGVTQTPRYLIKTRGQQVTLSCSPISGHRSVSWYQQTPGQGLQFLFEYFSETQRNKGNFPGRFSGRQFSNSRSEMNVSTLELGDSALYLCASSQGQGGSPLHFGNGTRLTVT.

The V and J genes are TRBV5-4 and TRBJ2-1; D remains ambiguous. Germline V gene data show CDR1 as SGHNT and CDR2 as YYREEE (reference sequence). This CDR3 contains 15 residues. V was clipped by 4 bases and J by 5 bases, with 16 bases between them. The CDR3: CASSLPSSVNNEQFF. The CDR3 nucleotides read TGTGCCAGCAGCCTGCCTTCTTCGGTCAACAATGAGCAGTTCTTC. Full variable domain (outside the CDR3, taken from reference TRBV5-4 and TRBJ2-1): ETGVTQSPTHLIKTRGQQVTLRCSSQSGHNTVSWYQQALGQGPQFIFQYYREEENGRGNFPPRFSGLQFPNYSSELNVNALELDDSALYLCASSLPSSVNNEQFFGPGTRLTVL.

This clone appeared once. This chain joins TRBV5-1 and TRBJ2-5; maybe TRBD1 (6 bases). Trimming cost V 4 bases and J 1 base, with 17 bases left between them. There are 16 residues in the CDR3. Per the germline V gene, CDR1 is SGHRS and CDR2 is YFSETQ. The CDR3 nucleotides are TGCGCCAGCAGCCTGGGACACAAGGGGTTCCAAGAGACCCAGTACTTC. This encodes CASSLGHKGFQETQYF.

V and J are TRBV6-1 and TRBJ2-3; D not resolved. From germline, CDR1 is MNHNS and CDR2 SASEGT. CDR3 length equals 15 residues. The V and J ends lost 1 base and 6 bases respectively, with 14 bases between them. The CDR3 sequence is CASSEEQSPRDTQYF. As DNA, the CDR3 is TGTGCCAGCAGTGAAGAGCAGAGTCCTAGGGATACGCAGTATTTT.

The chain couples TRBV4-2 to TRBJ2-7; 9 bases are shared with TRBD2. This CDR3 region has 18 residues. Germline loops: CDR1 LGHNA, CDR2 YNFKEQ. J gave up 3 bases and V 1 base, and 13 bases lay outside the gene matches. CDR3 bases: TGTGCCAGCAGCCAAGTTAGCCCCTTAGCGGGGGCTATCTACGAGCAGTACTTC. This gives the protein CASSQVSPLAGAIYEQYF.

This clone appeared a single time. The chain combines TRBV6-1 with TRBJ2-2, with D perhaps matching TRBD1 (6 bases). This CDR3 region has 14 residues. The germline V gene has CDR1 MNHNS and CDR2 SASEGT. The V gene lost 7 bases and the J gene lost 2 bases, with 11 bases spanning the gap. The CDR3 DNA sequence: TGTGCCAGCAAACAGGACAGAAACACCGGGGAGCTGTTTTTT. This translates into CASKQDRNTGELFF.

The rearrangement joins TRBV7-3 to TRBJ2-3; D is undetermined. V gave up 2 bases and J gave up 4 bases, with 7 bases separating them. Looked up from germline, CDR1 is SGHTA and CDR2 is FQGTGA. This CDR3 is built from 13 residues. The CDR3 here is CASSLSQADTQYF. In nucleotides, the CDR3 is TGTGCCAGCAGCTTATCACAAGCAGATACGCAGTATTTT. The entire variable domain, with the rest obtained from reference TRBV7-3 and TRBJ2-3, is as follows: GAGVSQTPSNKVTEKGKYVELRCDPISGHTALYWYRQSLGQGPEFLIYFQGTGAADDSGLPNDRFFAVRPEGSVSTLKIQRTERGDSAVYLCASSLSQADTQYFGPGTRLTVL.

As to this clone: This specimen includes other DNA sequences encoding the same CDR3. V usage is TRBV7-9 and J usage is TRBJ1-5; no definite D call. The CDR3 loop spans 14 amino acids. The germline V gene has CDR1 SEHNR and CDR2 FQNEAQ (reference sequence). Trimming removed 4 bases from V and 2 bases from J, with 9 bases in between. CDR3 sequence: CASSSWEGNQPQHF. CDR3 DNA: TGTGCCAGCAGCTCGTGGGAGGGCAATCAGCCCCAGCATTTT.

The CDR3 region has the DNA TGTGCCAGCAGCGGAGGAGGGCCGACGGAGAACGTCCTGACTTTC. Its protein product is CASSGGGPTENVLTF. The rearrangement uses TRBV9 and TRBJ2-6; D is possibly TRBD2 (6 bases). Trimming took 3 bases from V and 10 from J, leaving 17 bases between them. This CDR3 has 15 residues. Germline lookup yields CDR1 SGDLS and CDR2 YYNGEE.

The CDR3 spells CASSLVGANYGYTF. The CDR3 nucleotides read TGTGCCAGCAGCTTGGTCGGGGCTAACTATGGCTACACCTTC. The rearrangement uses TRBV5-5 and TRBJ1-2; D is ambiguous. CDR3 length equals 14 residues. From germline, CDR1 is SGHKS and CDR2 YYEKEE (reference sequence). Trimming removed 0 bases from V and 0 bases from J, with 6 bases in between.

The V call is TRBV6-1, the J call TRBJ1-5; D unclear. The CDR3 length is 14 residues. The V end was cut by 2 bases, the J end by 7 bases, with 12 bases between. Germline V CDR1 and CDR2: MNHNS, SASEGT. CDR3 protein: CASSESGEAQPQHF. The DNA for the CDR3 is TGTGCCAGCAGTGAATCCGGGGAGGCACAGCCCCAGCATTTT.

This clone appeared a single time. The rearrangement joins TRBV10-2 to TRBJ1-1; weak D call: TRBD1 (5 bases). Germline V gene sequence: CDR1 WSHSY, CDR2 SAAADI. This CDR3 has 18 residues. V was shortened by 0 bases and J by 0 bases, with 17 bases between the two germline ends. CDR3: CASSESMYRGSMNTEAFF. As DNA, the CDR3 is TGCGCCAGCAGTGAGTCGATGTACCGGGGGAGCATGAACACTGAAGCTTTCTTT.

This clone occurred once. The chain recombines TRBV7-9 with TRBJ1-1; 7 nucleotides match TRBD1. V lost 1 base, J lost 1 base, and 3 bases stayed unmatched. Per the germline V gene, CDR1 is SEHNR and CDR2 is FQNEAQ (reference sequence). The CDR3 is made up of 15 amino acids. The CDR3 sequence: CASSLGQGENTEAFF. The CDR3 region has the DNA TGTGCCAGCAGCTTAGGACAGGGTGAGAACACTGAAGCTTTCTTT. The full variable domain, rest sourced from reference TRBV7-9 and TRBJ1-1, is DTGVSQNPRHKITKRGQNVTFRCDPISEHNRLYWYRQTLGQGPEFLTYFQNEAQLEKSRLLSDRFSAERPKGSFSTLEIQRTEQGDSAMYLCASSLGQGENTEAFFGQGTRLTVV.